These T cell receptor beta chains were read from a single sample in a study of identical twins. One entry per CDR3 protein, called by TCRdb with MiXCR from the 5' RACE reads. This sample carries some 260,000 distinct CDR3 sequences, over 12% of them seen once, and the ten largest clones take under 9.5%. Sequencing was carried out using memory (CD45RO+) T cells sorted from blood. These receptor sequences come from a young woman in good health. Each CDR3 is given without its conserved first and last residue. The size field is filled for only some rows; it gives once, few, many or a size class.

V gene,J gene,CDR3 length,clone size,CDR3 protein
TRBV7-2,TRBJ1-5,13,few,ASQLWGDSNQPQH
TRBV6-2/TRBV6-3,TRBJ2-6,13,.,ASNLRGSGANVLT
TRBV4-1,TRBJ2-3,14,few,ASSRGGLAESDTQY
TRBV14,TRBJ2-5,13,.,ASSQMGTHQETQY
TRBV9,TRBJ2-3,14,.,ASSAPGTSGTDTQY
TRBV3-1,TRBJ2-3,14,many,ASSQGLAGFTDTQY
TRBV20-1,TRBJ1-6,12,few,SARSGGLGSPLH
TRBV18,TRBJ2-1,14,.,ASSPPSSAYSYEQF
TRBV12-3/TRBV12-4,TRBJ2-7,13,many,ASSSHLAGGDEQY
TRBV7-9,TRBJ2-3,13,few,ASSFPRTSTDTQY
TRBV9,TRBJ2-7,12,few,ASSTGMTTYEQY
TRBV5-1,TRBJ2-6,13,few,ASSLFDSGANVLT
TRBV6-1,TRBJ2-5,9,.,AKGEWETQY
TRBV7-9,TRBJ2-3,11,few,ASSPAASDTQY
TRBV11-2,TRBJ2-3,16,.,ASSLVLMGVGGLDTQY
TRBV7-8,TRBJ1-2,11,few,ASGRITTGGYT
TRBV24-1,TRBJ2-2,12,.,ATSSGEITGELF
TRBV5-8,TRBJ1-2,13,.,ASSLGSRGGYGYT
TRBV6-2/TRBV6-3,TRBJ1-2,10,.,ASSPLQYGYT
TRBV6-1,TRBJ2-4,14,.,ASSEARGGQGDIQY
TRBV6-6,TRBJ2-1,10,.,ASSYPGNEQF
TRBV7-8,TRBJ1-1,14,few,ASSGRSSAGGTEAF
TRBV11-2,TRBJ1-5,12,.,ASSFRGVGQPQH
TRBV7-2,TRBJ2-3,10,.,ASSSHPDTQY
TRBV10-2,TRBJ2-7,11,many,ASSPSGIYEQY